This T cell receptor beta chain was observed in a study of T cells after somatic rescue of genetic block. This CDR3 has 17 residues. With V trimmed by 4 bases and J by 3 bases, 15 bases remained unmatched. The germline V gene encodes CDR1 SGDLS and CDR2 YYNGEE. The table came from immunoSEQ multiplex PCR; TCRdb's copy has only in-frame clones and leaves some out. This table has roughly 120,000 clones, around nine tenths appearing once. This chain joins TRBV9 and TRBJ1-2; 7 bases line up with TRBD1. The clonotype originates from a woman under 30. The sequencing input was peripheral blood mononuclear cells (PBMCs). CDR3 in amino acids: CASSSTPGGPLDYGYTF. In DNA, the CDR3 is TGTGCCAGCAGCTCTACTCCAGGGGGGCCTTTGGACTATGGCTACACCTTC.